This T cell receptor (beta chain) was captured by sequencing in a study of cytomegalovirus exposure and HLA in healthy donors. The study, taken as a whole, reports: As a later analysis showed, a missense DCLRE1C variant was linked to trimming of TCR beta V- and J-genes.

CDR1 and CDR2 (germline): SGHAT, FQNNGV. The CDR3 is 15 amino acids. Trimming took 7 bases from V and 2 from J; bases not matched to a gene: 8. Turning to this clone: The antigen is unknown.

PCR involved 60 Vbeta and 13 Jbeta primers. TCRdb's table, derived via immunoSEQ multiplex PCR, lists solely in-frame clones and lacks some. The sample totals tens of thousands of clones; its top ten clones hold 3% to 3.5%. Specimen: PBMCs. This TCR was sampled from a woman in her forties in good health and CMV-seropositive. The chain has TRBV11-2 and TRBJ2-5; TRBD2 agrees at 9 bases. CDR3 residues: CASTLMAGGQETQYF. The CDR3 DNA is TGTGCCAGCACGTTAATGGCGGGAGGGCAAGAGACCCAGTACTTC.